These 20 T cell receptor beta chains were all obtained from the same sample, sequenced in a study of T cells in Graves' hyperthyroidism and ophthalmopathy. The CDR3 regions of TCR beta were amplified from RNA transcripts. RT-PCR in the first round (using the HTBI primer set) targeted the TCR CDR3. TCRdb re-derived calls from the multiplex PCR reads in MiXCR, one entry per CDR3 protein. This sample has 610,000 or so distinct CDR3 sequences; roughly 50% occur once, and the top ten carry around 8%. The sequenced sample was peripheral blood or thyroid tissue (not recorded which). Source of these receptors: a woman aged 18 to 35 with Graves' hyperthyroidism.

The chain combines TRBV25-1 with TRBJ2-5, with 10 bases lining up with TRBD2. Germline V CDR1 and CDR2: MGHDK, SYGVNS. CDR3 length equals 15 residues. Unmatched junction bases numbered 16, after V lost 5 bases and J lost 13 bases. CDR3 sequence (DNA): TGTGCCAGCAGTTCTAGCGGGAGTATCCAAGAGACTCGGTACTTC. Translated, it gives CASSSSGSIQETRYF.

This clonotype occurred many times. The gene calls are TRBV7-9 and TRBJ1-6; TRBD1 is a possible D gene (6 bases). V lost 6 bases and J 10 bases, leaving 16 bases between the germline ends. The CDR3 extends over 14 amino acids. Looked up from germline, CDR1 is SEHNR and CDR2 is FQNEAQ (reference sequence). CDR3 region: CASRSTGSKSPLHF. The CDR3 DNA is TGTGCCAGCAGATCCACAGGGAGTAAGTCACCCCTCCACTTT.

This clonotype was seen many times. This CDR3 reads CASSPLGGRETQYF. CDR3 DNA sequence: TGTGCCAGCAGCCCCCTCGGGGGGCGAGAGACCCAGTACTTC. The chain couples TRBV7-9 to TRBJ2-5; D is perhaps TRBD2 (7 bases). Germline loops: CDR1 SEHNR, CDR2 FQNEAQ (reference sequence). The CDR3 sequence is 14 residues long. Trimming pared 5 bases from V and 4 bases from J, leaving 14 bases between.

V gene TRBV6-1 combines with J gene TRBJ1-1; no clear D. The V gene lost 11 bases and the J gene lost 1 base, with 14 bases spanning the gap. CDR3 length: 13 amino acids. Germline CDR1 is MNHNS and CDR2 is SASEGT. The CDR3 loop reads CACQVGKNTEAFF. The CDR3 DNA follows: TGTGCCTGTCAAGTGGGGAAGAACACTGAAGCTTTCTTT.

On this clonotype: At one boundary the junction diverges from the germline segment, which might be a read error. The rearrangement uses TRBV6-1 and TRBJ2-7; perhaps D is TRBD1 or TRBD2 (5 bases each). Germline V gene sequence: CDR1 MNHNS, CDR2 SASEGT. This CDR3 spans 14 amino acids. As DNA, the CDR3 is TGTACCAGCAGTCCCCGGGACGTAACCTACGAGCAGTACTTC. Protein sequence: CTSSPRDVTYEQYF.

This clonotype was counted at least ten times. The chain combines TRBV20-1 with TRBJ2-7; 9 bases fit TRBD2. The CDR3 is 15 residues long. The junction had 4 bases not matched to a gene; V was cut back by 0 bases and J by 1 base. Per germline, CDR1 DFQATT and CDR2 SNEGSKA (reference sequence). The CDR3 bases are TGCAGTGCTAGAGACGCTAGCGGGGTATCCTACGAGCAGTACTTC. Its translation: CSARDASGVSYEQYF.

This clonotype was seen ten or more times. The chain uses TRBV4-2 and TRBJ1-5, with unresolved D. Germline lookup yields CDR1 LGHNA and CDR2 YNFKEQ. This CDR3 has 15 residues. V lost 0 bases to trimming and J lost 4 bases, with 10 bases between them. CDR3 protein: CASSQDPLGNQPQHF. CDR3 nucleotides: TGTGCCAGCAGCCAAGATCCCTTGGGTAATCAGCCCCAGCATTTT.

At least ten counts were recorded for this clonotype. The chain combines TRBV30 with TRBJ1-3; 7 bases agree with TRBD1. The CDR3 is made up of 13 amino acids. Germline V gene sequence: CDR1 GTSNPN, CDR2 SVGIG (reference sequence). The V and J ends lost 4 bases and 2 bases, in that order; junction bases with no gene match: 2. The CDR3 nucleotides read TGTGCCTGGACAGACAGGGCTGGAAACACCATATATTTT. This sequence encodes CAWTDRAGNTIYF. The whole variable domain, filled in from reference TRBV30 and TRBJ1-3, reads SQTIHQWPATLVQPVGSPLSLECTVEGTSNPNLYWYRQAAGRGLQLLFYSVGIGQISSEVPQNLSASRPQDRQFILSSKKLLLSDSGFYLCAWTDRAGNTIYFGEGSWLTVV.

The CDR3 spells CASSSSRGAFTEAFF. The CDR3 DNA sequence: TGTGCCAGCAGCTCATCCCGGGGGGCGTTCACTGAAGCTTTCTTT. The genes are TRBV7-2 and TRBJ1-1; D is perhaps TRBD1 (6 bases). CDR1 is SGHTA, CDR2 FQGNSA, per germline. V lost 4 bases, J lost 4 bases, and 16 bases lay in between. The CDR3 has 15 amino acids.

This clonotype has a count of ten or more. The V gene is TRBV2, the J gene TRBJ1-1; D perhaps matches TRBD1 (6 bases). V lost 5 bases to trimming and J lost 10 bases, with 20 bases between them. The CDR3 runs 14 residues. Germline V lookup: CDR1 SNHLY, CDR2 FYNNEI. This CDR3 reads CASSHGGIGGRAFF. The CDR3 bases are TGTGCCAGCAGTCACGGAGGGATTGGGGGGCGAGCTTTCTTT.

The CDR3 nucleotides read TGTGCCAACAATCCTCGGGAGGGAGGGCACAATGAGCAGTTCTTC. Translating gives CANNPREGGHNEQFF. The chain has TRBV2 and TRBJ2-1; 8 bases fit TRBD2. In germline, CDR1 is SNHLY, CDR2 FYNNEI. Unmatched junction bases numbered 13, after V lost 10 bases and J lost 5 bases. The CDR3 length is 15 residues.

This chain connects TRBV15 to TRBJ1-6; tentative D call: TRBD1 (6 bases). The V and J ends lost 0 bases and 5 bases respectively, with 11 bases between them. Germline V gene sequence: CDR1 LNHNV, CDR2 YYDKDF (reference sequence). The CDR3 has 16 amino acids. The CDR3 DNA reads as TGTGCCACCAGCAGAGAACGGACAGCAGATAATTCACCCCTCCACTTT. It specifies CATSRERTADNSPLHF.

This clonotype was seen ten or more times. The gene calls are TRBV7-8 and TRBJ1-5, with D perhaps TRBD1 (6 bases). CDR3 size: 14 residues. Per germline, CDR1 SGHVS and CDR2 FQNEAQ. Trimming left V 2 bases short and J 9 bases short, with 14 bases between. CDR3 in DNA: TGTGCCAGCAGCTTAAAGACAGGCCTAGGGCCCCAGCATTTT. Protein: CASSLKTGLGPQHF.

This clonotype was picked up many times. The chain couples TRBV12-3 or TRBV12-4 to TRBJ1-2, with TRBD1 as a possible D gene (5 bases). Trimming removed 4 bases at V and 0 bases at J, with 9 bases between. The CDR3 totals 14 residues. CDR3 protein: CASSYRRTNYGYTF. For the CDR3, the DNA is TGTGCCAGCAGTTACAGGAGGACTAACTATGGCTACACCTTC.

This clonotype was detected only a few times. V and J are TRBV19 and TRBJ1-2; 10 nucleotides align to TRBD1. The V and J ends lost 4 bases and 5 bases, in that order; junction bases with no gene match: 4. Germline lookup yields CDR1 LNHDA and CDR2 SQIVND (reference sequence). The CDR3 is 14 residues long. For the CDR3, the DNA is TGTGCCAGTAGTACGGACAGGGGGTTTTATGGCTACACCTTC. Its protein is CASSTDRGFYGYTF.

V and J are TRBV15 and TRBJ1-2; TRBD1 might be the D (5 bases). CDR3 length equals 17 residues. Trimming removed 6 bases at V and 2 bases at J, with 22 bases between. Germline V CDR1 and CDR2: LNHNV, YYDKDF (reference sequence). The CDR3 spells CATSTGGANTENYGYTF. The DNA of the CDR3 is TGTGCCACCAGTACAGGAGGTGCGAACACTGAAAACTATGGCTACACCTTC.

V and J are TRBV20-1 and TRBJ2-7, with D perhaps matching TRBD2 (8 bases). In germline, CDR1 is DFQATT, CDR2 SNEGSKA (reference sequence). The CDR3 loop spans 13 amino acids. CDR3 bases: TGCAGGGGGAGGGGGCGGGGGGACTACGAGCAGTACTTC. This codes for CRGRGRGDYEQYF.

This clonotype occurred many times. The rearrangement joins TRBV6-6 to TRBJ1-1; 7 bases align to TRBD1. CDR1 is MNHNY, CDR2 SVGAGI, per germline (reference sequence). This CDR3 has 15 amino acids. V trimming: 2 bases; J trimming: 1 base; junction bases outside the gene matches: 4. The CDR3 coding sequence is TGTGCCAGCAGTTACCTGACAGGGACGAACACTGAAGCTTTCTTT. This gives the protein CASSYLTGTNTEAFF.

This clonotype was recorded many times. The genes are TRBV5-8 and TRBJ1-1; TRBD1 is a possible D gene (5 bases). The CDR3 covers 16 residues. Germline CDR1 reads SGHTS; CDR2 reads YDEGEE. V was trimmed by 0 bases and J by 0 bases, leaving 12 bases between them. CDR3 protein: CASSLELGAMNTEAFF. The CDR3 DNA sequence: TGTGCCAGCAGCTTGGAACTAGGGGCGATGAACACTGAAGCTTTCTTT.

This sequence joins TRBV5-6 and TRBJ2-7; 11 bases align to TRBD1. With V trimmed by 4 bases and J by 0 bases, 15 bases remained unmatched. The CDR3 contains 19 residues. Per the germline V gene, CDR1 is SGHDT and CDR2 is YYEEEE. CDR3 sequence (DNA): TGTGCCAGCAGCAGGTTCGGGACAGGGGGACAGACTTTCTCCTACGAGCAGTACTTC. Protein product: CASSRFGTGGQTFSYEQYF. The full variable domain, rest sourced from reference TRBV5-6 and TRBJ2-7, is DAGVTQSPTHLIKTRGQQVTLRCSPKSGHDTVSWYQQALGQGPQFIFQYYEEEERQRGNFPDRFSGHQFPNYSSELNVNALLLGDSALYLCASSRFGTGGQTFSYEQYFGPGTRLTVT.